This TCR beta chain is drawn from a study of shared clonotypes between healthy human individuals. Study-level results: Clonotypes which were not shared had lower generation probabilities than clonotypes that all four donors shared. Rarefaction curves obtained for sorted subsets showed sequencing incomplete despite large depth. Larger richness was generally estimated for naive than memory subsets.

Free of recent acute infections or vaccinations, the donors were healthy HIV-negative adults. The CDR3 consists of 18 residues. Concerning this clone: Its target is not known.

TCRdb keeps only in-frame clones here, not all; method: immunoSEQ multiplex PCR. The profile covers 2 million to 2.5 million clones, with under 95% appearing a single time and 0.37% taken by the ten largest. This chain connects TRBV12-1 to TRBJ2-5; TRBD2, the table's D call, was not compared with the DNA. TRBV12-1 counts as a pseudogene. This sequence was found in a man aged 18-30 years in good health. Some clones in this sample may be carry-over from other donors' samples. The material sequenced was naive CD4+ T cells from PBMCs. The subset: CD45RA+ positively selected. The CDR3 sequence is CASSFVLAGDWYQETQYF. The CDR3 region has the DNA TGTGCCAGCAGCTTTGTGCTAGCGGGAGATTGGTACCAAGAGACCCAGTACTTC.